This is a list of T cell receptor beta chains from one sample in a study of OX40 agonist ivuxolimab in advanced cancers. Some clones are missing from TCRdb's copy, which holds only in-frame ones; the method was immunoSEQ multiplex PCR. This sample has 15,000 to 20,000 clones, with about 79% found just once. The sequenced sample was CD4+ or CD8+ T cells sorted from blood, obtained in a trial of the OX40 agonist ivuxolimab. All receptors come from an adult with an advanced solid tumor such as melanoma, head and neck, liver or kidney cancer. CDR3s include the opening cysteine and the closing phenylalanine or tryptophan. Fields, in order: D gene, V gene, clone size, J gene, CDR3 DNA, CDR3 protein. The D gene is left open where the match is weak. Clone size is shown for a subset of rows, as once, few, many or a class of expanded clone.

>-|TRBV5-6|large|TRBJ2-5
TGTGCCAGCAGCTTTCGGCCTCAAGAGACCCAGTACTTC
CASSFRPQETQYF
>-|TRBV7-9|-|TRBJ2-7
TGTGCCAGCAGCCGGACCGAGAGCTCCTACGAGCAGTACTTC
CASSRTESSYEQYF
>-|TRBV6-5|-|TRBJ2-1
TGTGCCAGCAGTTATGGGAGCTCCTACAATGAGCAGTTCTTC
CASSYGSSYNEQFF
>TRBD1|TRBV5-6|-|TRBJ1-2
TGTGCCAGCAGCTTGGAGACAGGGGCGTATGGCTACACCTTC
CASSLETGAYGYTF
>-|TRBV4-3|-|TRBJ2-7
TGCGCCAGCAGCCGAGGGGGGCCGAAGGACGAGCAGTACTTC
CASSRGGPKDEQYF
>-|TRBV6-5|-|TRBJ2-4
TGTGCCAGCAGTAAAGACAGCCAAAACATTCAGTACTTC
CASSKDSQNIQYF
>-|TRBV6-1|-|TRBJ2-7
TGTGCCAGCAGTTCTAGTATCACCTACGAGCAGTACTTC
CASSSSITYEQYF
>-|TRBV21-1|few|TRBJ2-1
TGTGCCAGCAGCCTTAGGACAGGGGGCTGGGAGCAGTTCTTC
CASSLRTGGWEQFF
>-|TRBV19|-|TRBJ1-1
TGTGCCAGTAGTATCTACACGTGGAACACTGAAGCTTTCTTT
CASSIYTWNTEAFF
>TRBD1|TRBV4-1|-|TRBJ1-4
TGCGCCAGCAGGGCCGCGACAGGGGTCGAAAAACTGTTTTTT
CASRAATGVEKLFF
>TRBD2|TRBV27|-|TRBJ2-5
TGTGCCAGCAGTTCAACTAGCGGGGGGAAAGAGACCCAGTACTTC
CASSSTSGGKETQYF
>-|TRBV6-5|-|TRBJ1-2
TGTGCCAGCAGTTACTCACGGGCCGACTATGGCTACACCTTC
CASSYSRADYGYTF
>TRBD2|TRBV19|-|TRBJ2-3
TGTGCCAGTAGTGACACTAGCGGGACAGATACGCAGTATTTT
CASSDTSGTDTQYF
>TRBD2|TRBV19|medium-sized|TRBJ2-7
TGTGCCAGTAGTGCTCTAGCGGGGGCTACCTACGAGCAGTACTTC
CASSALAGATYEQYF
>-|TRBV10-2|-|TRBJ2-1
TGCGCCAGCACAAGCTCCTACAATGAGCAGTTCTTC
CASTSSYNEQFF
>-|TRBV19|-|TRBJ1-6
TGTGCCAGTAAAGGACCGGCCTATTCACCCCTCCACTTT
CASKGPAYSPLHF
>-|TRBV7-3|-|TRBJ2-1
TGTGCCAGCAGCTTGACAGCCTACAATGAGCAGTTCTTC
CASSLTAYNEQFF